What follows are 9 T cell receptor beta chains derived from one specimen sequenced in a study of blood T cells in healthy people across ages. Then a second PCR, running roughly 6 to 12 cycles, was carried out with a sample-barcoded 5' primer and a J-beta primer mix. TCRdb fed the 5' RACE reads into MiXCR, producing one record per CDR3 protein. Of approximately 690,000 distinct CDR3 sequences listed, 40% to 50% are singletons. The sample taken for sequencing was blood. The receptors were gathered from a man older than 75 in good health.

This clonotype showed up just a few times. CDR3 in amino acids: CAINAGTVNTEAFF. The CDR3 coding sequence is TGTGCCATCAACGCCGGGACGGTGAACACTGAAGCTTTCTTT. The gene calls are TRBV10-3 and TRBJ1-1, with TRBD1 as a possible D gene (5 bases). The V end was cut by 7 bases, the J end by 0 bases, with 12 bases between. Germline values: CDR1 ENHRY, CDR2 SYGVKD. The CDR3 contains 14 residues.

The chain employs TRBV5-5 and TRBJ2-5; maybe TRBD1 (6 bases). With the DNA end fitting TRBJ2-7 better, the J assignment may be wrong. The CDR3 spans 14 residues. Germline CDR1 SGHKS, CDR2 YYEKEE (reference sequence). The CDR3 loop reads CASSIQGSAYEQYF. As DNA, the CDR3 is TGTGCCAGCAGCATACAGGGATCAGCTTACGAGCAGTACTTC.

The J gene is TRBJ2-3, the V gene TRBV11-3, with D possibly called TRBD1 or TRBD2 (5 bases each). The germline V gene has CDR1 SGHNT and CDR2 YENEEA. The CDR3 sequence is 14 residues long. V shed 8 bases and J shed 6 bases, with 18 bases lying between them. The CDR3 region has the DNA TGTGCCAGCCATTATAGTGGGGGTTCTGATACGCAGTATTTT. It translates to CASHYSGGSDTQYF.

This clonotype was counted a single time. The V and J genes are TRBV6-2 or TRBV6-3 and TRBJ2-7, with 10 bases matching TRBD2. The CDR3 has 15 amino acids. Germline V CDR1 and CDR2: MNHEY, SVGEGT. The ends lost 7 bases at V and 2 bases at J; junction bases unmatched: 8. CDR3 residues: CASIPRTSGPYEQYF. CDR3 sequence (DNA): TGTGCCAGCATCCCGCGGACTAGCGGTCCCTACGAGCAGTACTTC.

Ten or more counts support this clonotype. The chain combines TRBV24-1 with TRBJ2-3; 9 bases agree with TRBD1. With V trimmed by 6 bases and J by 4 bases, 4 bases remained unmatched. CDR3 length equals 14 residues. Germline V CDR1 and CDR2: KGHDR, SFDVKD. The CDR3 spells CATSTGGLPDTQYF. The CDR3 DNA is TGTGCCACCAGTACAGGGGGCCTCCCAGATACGCAGTATTTT.

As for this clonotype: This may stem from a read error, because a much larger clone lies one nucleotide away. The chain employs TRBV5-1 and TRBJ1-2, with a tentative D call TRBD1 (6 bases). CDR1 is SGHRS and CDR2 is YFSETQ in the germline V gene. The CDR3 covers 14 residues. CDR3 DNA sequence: TGCACCAGCAGCCTAACAGGGTCAAACTATGGCTACACCTTC. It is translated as CTSSLTGSNYGYTF.

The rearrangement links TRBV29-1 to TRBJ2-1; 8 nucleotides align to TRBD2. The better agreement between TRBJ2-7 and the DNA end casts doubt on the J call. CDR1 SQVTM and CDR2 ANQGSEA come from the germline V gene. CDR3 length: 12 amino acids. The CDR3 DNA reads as TGCAGCGTAGCGGGAGTTGGCAATGAGCAGTACTTC. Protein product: CSVAGVGNEQYF.

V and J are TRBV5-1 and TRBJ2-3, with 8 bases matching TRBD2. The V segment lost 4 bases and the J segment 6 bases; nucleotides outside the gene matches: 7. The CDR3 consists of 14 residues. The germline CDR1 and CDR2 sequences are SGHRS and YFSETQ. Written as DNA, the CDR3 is TGCGCCAGCAGCGGCGGACTAGCCGCGGATACGCAGTATTTT. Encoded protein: CASSGGLAADTQYF.

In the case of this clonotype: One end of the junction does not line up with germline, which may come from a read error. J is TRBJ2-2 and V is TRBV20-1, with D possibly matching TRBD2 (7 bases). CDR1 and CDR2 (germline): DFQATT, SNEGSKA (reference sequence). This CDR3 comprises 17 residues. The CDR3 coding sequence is TGCAGTGCTAGAGATCCCCGGCGGAGGGGGGGCACCGGGGGGCTGTTTTTT. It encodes CSARDPRRRGGTGGLFF.